This T cell receptor beta chain was identified in a study of OX40 agonist ivuxolimab in advanced cancers. Study-wide results and caveats: Mean expanded clone counts were higher in CD8+ than CD4+ T cells. Among the nonresponders, some also had low normalized T-cell clonal expansion. There was clonal expansion of CD4+ and CD8+ blood T cells by week 6 at 0.1 to 3.0 mg/kg.

Data came from immunoSEQ multiplex PCR; TCRdb stores just in-frame clones and leaves some out. The sample has some 20,000 clones; roughly three quarters are singletons. V shed 7 bases and J 5 bases; nucleotides not matched to a gene: 15. The CDR3 sequence is 16 residues long. Germline-derived CDR1 and CDR2 are PRHDT and FYEKMQ (reference sequence). With respect to this clone: Antigen unknown.

The source is an adult with an advanced solid tumor such as melanoma, head and neck, liver or kidney cancer. V usage is TRBV13 and J usage is TRBJ2-3, with 7 positions matching TRBD1. The source material was CD4+ or CD8+ T cells sorted from blood, sampled in a trial of the OX40 agonist ivuxolimab. CDR3 in amino acids: CASTKETGPQRDTQYF. The CDR3 bases are TGTGCCAGCACCAAAGAGACAGGGCCGCAGAGAGATACGCAGTATTTT.